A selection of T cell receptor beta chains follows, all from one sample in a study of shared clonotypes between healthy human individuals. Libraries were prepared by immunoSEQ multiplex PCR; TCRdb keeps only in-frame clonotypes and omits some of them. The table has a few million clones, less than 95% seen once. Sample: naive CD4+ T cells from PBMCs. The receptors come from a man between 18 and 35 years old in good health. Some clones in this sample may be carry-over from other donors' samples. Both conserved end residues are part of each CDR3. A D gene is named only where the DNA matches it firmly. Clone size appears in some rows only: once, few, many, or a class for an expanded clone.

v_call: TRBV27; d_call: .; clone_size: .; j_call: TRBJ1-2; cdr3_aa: CASPLRRLGGGYTF; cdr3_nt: TGTGCCAGCCCCTTGAGGAGACTAGGAGGCGGCTACACCTTC
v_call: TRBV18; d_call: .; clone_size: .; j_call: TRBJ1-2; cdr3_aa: CASSPPNRATGGYTF; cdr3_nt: TGTGCCAGCTCACCACCAAACAGGGCGACTGGAGGCTACACCTTC
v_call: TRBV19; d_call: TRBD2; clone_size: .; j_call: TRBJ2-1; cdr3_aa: CASSMGTSGSTHYNEQFF; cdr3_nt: TGTGCCAGTAGTATGGGAACTAGCGGGAGTACTCACTACAATGAGCAGTTCTTC
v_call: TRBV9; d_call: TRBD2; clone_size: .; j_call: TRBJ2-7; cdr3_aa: CASSERGLAGGSQYF; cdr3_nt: TGTGCCAGCAGCGAGAGGGGGCTAGCGGGAGGGTCGCAGTACTTC
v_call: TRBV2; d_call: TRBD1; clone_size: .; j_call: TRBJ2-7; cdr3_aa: CASTRDRGFHEQYF; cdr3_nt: TGTGCCAGCACCCGGGACAGGGGGTTCCACGAGCAGTACTTC
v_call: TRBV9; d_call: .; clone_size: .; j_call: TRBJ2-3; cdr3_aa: CASSAPSLRSTQYF; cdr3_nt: TGTGCCAGCAGCGCCCCAAGCCTCCGGAGTACGCAGTATTTT
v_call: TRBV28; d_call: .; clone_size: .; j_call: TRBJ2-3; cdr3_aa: CASSLIGSRSSTDTQYF; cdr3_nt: TGTGCCAGCAGTTTAATAGGCAGCAGATCTAGCACAGATACGCAGTATTTT
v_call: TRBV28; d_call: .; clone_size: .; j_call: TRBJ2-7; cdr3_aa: CASSLTPGLTYEQYF; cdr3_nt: TGTGCCAGCAGTTTAACTCCGGGACTTACCTACGAGCAGTACTTC
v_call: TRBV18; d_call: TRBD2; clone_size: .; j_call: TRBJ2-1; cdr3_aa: CASSPPLAGGPDEQFF; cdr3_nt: TGTGCCAGCTCACCACCGCTGGCGGGAGGGCCGGATGAGCAGTTCTTC
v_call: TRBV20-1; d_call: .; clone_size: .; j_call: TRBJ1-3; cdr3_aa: CGTGGQGTIYF; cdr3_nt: TGTGGTACGGGGGGGCAGGGCACCATATATTTT
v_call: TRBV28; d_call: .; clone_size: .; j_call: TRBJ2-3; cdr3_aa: CASLGEGDTQYF; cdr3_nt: TGTGCCAGCCTAGGAGAGGGAGATACGCAGTATTTT
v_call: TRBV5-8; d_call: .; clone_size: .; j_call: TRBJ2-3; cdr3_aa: CASWARGTDTQYF; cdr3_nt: TGTGCCAGTTGGGCCAGGGGCACAGATACGCAGTATTTT
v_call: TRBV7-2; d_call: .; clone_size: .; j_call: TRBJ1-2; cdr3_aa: CASSFPDSLGYGYTF; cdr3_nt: TGTGCCAGCAGCTTCCCGGACAGTCTGGGCTATGGCTACACCTTC
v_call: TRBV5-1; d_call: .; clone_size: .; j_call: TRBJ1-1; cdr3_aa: CASSLGGRETEAFF; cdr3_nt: TGCGCCAGCAGCTTGGGTGGCAGGGAAACTGAAGCTTTCTTT
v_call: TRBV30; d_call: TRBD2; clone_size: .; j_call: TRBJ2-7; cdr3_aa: CAWSSTAGGHEQYF; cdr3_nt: TGTGCCTGGAGTTCAACAGCGGGGGGCCACGAGCAGTACTTC
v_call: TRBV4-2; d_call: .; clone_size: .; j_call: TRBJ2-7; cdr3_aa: CASSQGKGVVYEQYF; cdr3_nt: TGTGCCAGCAGCCAAGGAAAAGGAGTAGTTTACGAGCAGTACTTC
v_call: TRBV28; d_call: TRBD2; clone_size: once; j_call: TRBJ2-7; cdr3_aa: CASSLASGYEQYF; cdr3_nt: TGTGCCAGCAGTTTGGCTAGCGGTTACGAGCAGTACTTC
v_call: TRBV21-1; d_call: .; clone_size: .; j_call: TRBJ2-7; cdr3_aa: CASSRQGAEGVTYEQYF; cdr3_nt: TGTGCCAGCAGCAGACAGGGGGCGGAGGGAGTTACCTACGAGCAGTACTTC
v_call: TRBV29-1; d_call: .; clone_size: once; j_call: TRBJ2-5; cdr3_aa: CSVQLGETQYF; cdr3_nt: TGCAGCGTGCAACTAGGAGAGACCCAGTACTTC
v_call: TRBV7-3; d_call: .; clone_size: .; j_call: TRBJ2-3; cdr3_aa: CASQGTDTQYF; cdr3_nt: TGTGCCAGCCAGGGCACAGATACGCAGTATTTT
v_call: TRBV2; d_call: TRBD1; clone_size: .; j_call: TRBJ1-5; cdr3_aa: CASKDRVGNQPQHF; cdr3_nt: TGTGCCAGCAAGGACAGGGTTGGCAATCAGCCCCAGCATTTT
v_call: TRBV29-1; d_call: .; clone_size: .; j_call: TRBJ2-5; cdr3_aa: CSGARAQETQYF; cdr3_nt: TGCAGCGGGGCGCGGGCCCAAGAGACCCAGTACTTC
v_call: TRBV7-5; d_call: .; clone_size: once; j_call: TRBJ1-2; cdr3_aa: CARSLGHREGYGYTF; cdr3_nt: TGTGCCAGAAGCTTAGGCCACAGGGAAGGGTATGGCTACACCTTC
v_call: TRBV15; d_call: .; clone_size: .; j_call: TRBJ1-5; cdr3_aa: CATSSSSGGPRGNQPQHF; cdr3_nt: TGTGCCACCAGCAGCTCGTCGGGAGGTCCTCGGGGCAATCAGCCCCAGCATTTT
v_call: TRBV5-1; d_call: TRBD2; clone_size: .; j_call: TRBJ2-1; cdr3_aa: CASSLATSGNEQFF; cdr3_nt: TGCGCCAGCAGCTTGGCGACTAGCGGGAATGAGCAGTTCTTC
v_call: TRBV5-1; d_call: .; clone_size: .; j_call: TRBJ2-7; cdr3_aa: CASSFAETYEQYF; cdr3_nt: TGCGCCAGCAGCTTTGCCGAAACCTACGAGCAGTACTTC
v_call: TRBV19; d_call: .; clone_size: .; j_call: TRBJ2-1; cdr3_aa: CASTTADSYNEQFF; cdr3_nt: TGTGCCAGTACCACGGCAGATTCCTACAATGAGCAGTTCTTC
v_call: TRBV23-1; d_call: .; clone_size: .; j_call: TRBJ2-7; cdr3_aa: CASSQLPLAPEQYF; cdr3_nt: TGCGCCAGCAGTCAGCTCCCCCTAGCGCCCGAGCAGTACTTC
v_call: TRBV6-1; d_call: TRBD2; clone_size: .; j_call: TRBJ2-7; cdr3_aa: CASSEARLLAGYYEQYF; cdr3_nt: TGTGCCAGCAGTGAAGCGCGATTACTAGCGGGTTACTACGAGCAGTACTTC
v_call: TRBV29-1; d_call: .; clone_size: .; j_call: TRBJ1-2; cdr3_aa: CSVQSTGHRNTF; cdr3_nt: TGCAGCGTCCAATCTACGGGACATAGGAACACCTTC
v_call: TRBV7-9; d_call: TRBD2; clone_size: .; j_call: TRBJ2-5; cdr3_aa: CASSAYSPGGGETQYF; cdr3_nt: TGTGCCAGCAGCGCGTATAGCCCGGGAGGTGGTGAGACCCAGTACTTC
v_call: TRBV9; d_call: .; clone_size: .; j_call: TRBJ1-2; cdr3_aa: CASSVGAVGDYGYTF; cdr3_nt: TGTGCCAGCAGCGTAGGGGCGGTGGGGGACTATGGCTACACCTTC
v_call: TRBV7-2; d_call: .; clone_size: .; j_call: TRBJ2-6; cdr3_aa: CASSFWQGQGGANVLTF; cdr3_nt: TGTGCCAGCAGCTTTTGGCAGGGTCAAGGTGGGGCCAACGTCCTGACTTTC
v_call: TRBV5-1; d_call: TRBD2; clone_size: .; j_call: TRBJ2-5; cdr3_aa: CASSLAPGGEYQETQYF; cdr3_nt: TGCGCCAGCAGCTTGGCCCCCGGGGGGGAGTACCAAGAGACCCAGTACTTC
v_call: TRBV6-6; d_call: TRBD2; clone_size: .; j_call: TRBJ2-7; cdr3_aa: CASRGRERSYEQYF; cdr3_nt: TGTGCCAGCCGAGGGCGGGAGCGATCCTACGAGCAGTACTTC
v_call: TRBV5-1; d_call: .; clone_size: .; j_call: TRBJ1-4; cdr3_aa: CASSLDLRVGGLGVNEKLFF; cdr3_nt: TGCGCCAGCAGCTTAGACCTCAGGGTCGGGGGCCTCGGGGTTAATGAAAAACTGTTTTTT
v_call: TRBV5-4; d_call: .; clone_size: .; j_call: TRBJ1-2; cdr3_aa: CASSLSAGGYTF; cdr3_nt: TGTGCCAGCAGCTTGTCCGCCGGGGGCTACACCTTC
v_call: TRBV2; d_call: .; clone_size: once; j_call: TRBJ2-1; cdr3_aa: CASSEQGSYNEQFF; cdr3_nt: TGTGCCAGCAGTGAACAGGGAAGTTACAATGAGCAGTTCTTC
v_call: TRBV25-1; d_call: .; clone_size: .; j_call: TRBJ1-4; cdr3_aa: CASSGLTSSSEKLFF; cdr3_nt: TGTGCCAGCAGTGGATTAACCAGCTCGTCCGAAAAACTGTTTTTT
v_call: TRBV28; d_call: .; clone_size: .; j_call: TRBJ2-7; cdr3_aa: CASRPEGPSNEQYF; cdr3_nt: TGTGCCAGCAGGCCCGAGGGTCCCTCGAACGAGCAGTACTTC